Shown below are 23 T cell receptor beta chains from a single sample sequenced in a study of shared T cell receptors in the human thymus. The repertoire was sequenced with immunoSEQ multiplex PCR; TCRdb's copy has only in-frame clones and lacks some. The profile shows under 700,000 clones, about 84% of them singletons. Another study also made use of these data, one on human thymus T cells.

The sample was thymocytes. The receptors derive from a boy under two years old with a congenital heart defect.

V usage is TRBV27 and J usage is TRBJ2-7; no definite D call. The CDR3 spans 16 residues. Germline V lookup: CDR1 MNHEY, CDR2 SMNVEV (reference sequence). Deletions cut 5 bases from V and 2 bases from J, with 19 bases between. CDR3: CASSPQPGSNPYEQYF. The CDR3 DNA is TGTGCCAGCAGTCCGCAACCAGGTTCCAACCCCTACGAGCAGTACTTC.

J is TRBJ1-5 and V is TRBV28, with D perhaps TRBD1 (6 bases). Germline-derived CDR1 and CDR2 are MDHEN and SYDVKM. The ends were cut back, 4 bases at V and 6 bases at J, with 13 bases in the middle. The CDR3 totals 14 residues. Here the CDR3 reads CASSWQGLGQPQHF. Here the CDR3 DNA reads TGTGCCAGCAGTTGGCAGGGGCTAGGTCAGCCCCAGCATTTT.

This chain connects TRBV27 to TRBJ1-1; possibly TRBD1 for D (6 bases). Germline assignment: CDR1 MNHEY and CDR2 SMNVEV (reference sequence). Trimming cost V 5 bases and J 4 bases, with 23 bases left between them. This CDR3 is built from 17 residues. The CDR3 region is CASSPDLGARRSTEAFF. The CDR3 coding sequence is TGTGCCAGCAGTCCGGACTTGGGGGCGAGAAGGAGCACTGAAGCTTTCTTT.

The V and J genes are TRBV7-9 and TRBJ2-3; 7 bases fit TRBD1. V dropped 5 bases and J dropped 1; count of bases not matched to a gene: 12. From germline, CDR1 is SEHNR and CDR2 FQNEAQ (reference sequence). The CDR3 has 17 residues. The CDR3, as DNA: TGTGCCAGCAGCCCCTTGTTTCCGACAGGGTGCACAGATACGCAGTATTTT. Protein: CASSPLFPTGCTDTQYF.

The J gene is TRBJ2-1, the V gene TRBV5-4, with 10 bases fitting TRBD2. The CDR3 length is 15 residues. The junction had 7 bases not matched to a gene; V was cut back by 4 bases and J by 6 bases. Germline CDR1 is SGHNT and CDR2 is YYREEE (reference sequence). The DNA of the CDR3 is TGTGCCAGCAGCCTAGCGGGAGAGGTGGTCAATGAGCAGTTCTTC. Its translation: CASSLAGEVVNEQFF.

The CDR3 is CASSEKNRTVWEETQYF. The CDR3 nucleotides are TGTGCCAGCAGTGAAAAGAACAGGACAGTATGGGAAGAGACCCAGTACTTC. The chain recombines TRBV6-1 with TRBJ2-5; D may be TRBD1 (6 bases). CDR1 is MNHNS and CDR2 is SASEGT in the germline V gene. The CDR3 extends over 17 amino acids. Trimming stripped 2 bases from V and 3 bases from J, with 19 bases between.

V gene TRBV10-3 combines with J gene TRBJ1-4; D is unresolved. Per germline, CDR1 ENHRY and CDR2 SYGVKD. The CDR3 consists of 18 residues. Trimming removed 3 bases at V and 5 bases at J, with 22 bases between. The DNA for the CDR3 is TGTGCCATCAGTGATTCAGATTGTAGTTGGCGGGCGAATGAAAAACTGTTTTTT. It translates to CAISDSDCSWRANEKLFF.

The rearrangement uses TRBV27 and TRBJ2-2, with a possible D match to TRBD2 (6 bases). There are 14 residues in the CDR3. Germline-derived CDR1 and CDR2 are MNHEY and SMNVEV (reference sequence). The V and J ends lost 3 bases and 4 bases respectively, with 9 bases between them. The chain's CDR3 is CASSFPGLTGELFF. The CDR3 nucleotides read TGTGCCAGCAGTTTTCCGGGACTCACCGGGGAGCTGTTTTTT.

In its sample, this clone was seen once. The rearrangement joins TRBV4-2 to TRBJ2-5; 11 bases fit TRBD1. Germline CDR1 and CDR2: LGHNA and YNFKEQ. Unmatched junction bases numbered 8, after V lost 0 bases and J lost 5 bases. The CDR3 consists of 17 residues. CDR3 bases: TGTGCCAGCAGCCAAGAGGAGGGACAGGGGGGTGAGGAGACCCAGTACTTC. Translating gives CASSQEEGQGGEETQYF.

The chain is built from TRBV7-6 and TRBJ2-7, with D tentatively TRBD1 (6 bases). Germline CDR1 is SGHVS and CDR2 is FNYEAQ. This CDR3 has 17 amino acids. The germline V and J ends were trimmed by 5 bases and 3 bases, with 23 bases remaining between them. CDR3 DNA sequence: TGTGCCAGCAGCCTAGGCCCTTCTACAGGGCCAGGCTACGAGCAGTACTTC. It encodes CASSLGPSTGPGYEQYF.

The chain carries TRBV7-6 and TRBJ2-1, with TRBD1 as a possible D gene (5 bases). The CDR3 is 12 residues long. Trimming stripped 1 base from V and 10 bases from J, with 8 bases between. Germline V gene lookup returns CDR1 SGHVS and CDR2 FNYEAQ. CDR3 in amino acids: CASSLVTAEQFF. In DNA, the CDR3 is TGTGCCAGCAGCTTAGTGACAGCGGAGCAGTTCTTC.

The gene calls are TRBV20-1 and TRBJ2-7, with 8 bases that match TRBD1. Germline CDR1 reads DFQATT; CDR2 reads SNEGSKA (reference sequence). There are 10 residues in the CDR3. The V gene end was trimmed by 5 bases and the J gene end by 9 bases; junction bases not matched to a gene: 3. As DNA, the CDR3 is TGCAGTGCTCTCGGACAGGGGCAGTACTTC. Protein: CSALGQGQYF.

The CDR3 loop is CASNPTGPYEQYF. CDR3 DNA sequence: TGTGCCTCCAACCCGACGGGTCCCTACGAGCAGTACTTC. The chain couples TRBV11-2 to TRBJ2-7; no reliable D call. Trimming pared 11 bases from V and 2 bases from J, leaving 16 bases between. Per the germline V gene, CDR1 is SGHAT and CDR2 is FQNNGV. The CDR3 sequence is 13 residues long.

This rearrangement joins TRBV30 to TRBJ1-5, with a weak D call TRBD1 (6 bases). Germline V gene sequence: CDR1 GTSNPN, CDR2 SVGIG (reference sequence). V was shortened by 3 bases and J by 0 bases, with 6 bases between the two germline ends. The CDR3 length is 13 residues. CDR3 sequence: CAWRGGSNQPQHF. CDR3 DNA: TGTGCCTGGAGAGGGGGTAGCAATCAGCCCCAGCATTTT.

The J gene is TRBJ2-7, the V gene TRBV6-4; 12 positions match TRBD2. Losses at the gene ends were 6 bases for V and 0 bases for J; bases not matched to a gene: 6. The germline V gene has CDR1 MRHNA and CDR2 SNTAGT. This CDR3 has 16 residues. The CDR3 coding sequence is TGTGCCAGCAGCCTGACTAGCGGGAGTACCTCCTACGAGCAGTACTTC. Encoded protein: CASSLTSGSTSYEQYF.

The chain recombines TRBV2 with TRBJ1-1, with TRBD1 identical over 10 bases. The CDR3 contains 17 residues. V was clipped by 7 bases and J by 1 base; unmatched bases: 12. Germline lookup yields CDR1 SNHLY and CDR2 FYNNEI. CDR3 protein: CASIDKGTGAQNTEAFF. In DNA, the CDR3 is TGTGCCAGCATCGATAAGGGGACAGGGGCGCAGAACACTGAAGCTTTCTTT. Full variable domain (remainder filled in from reference TRBV2 and TRBJ1-1): EPEVTQTPSHQVTQMGQEVILRCVPISNHLYFYWYRQILGQKVEFLVSFYNNEISEKSEIFDDQFSVERPDGSNFTLKIRSTKLEDSAMYFCASIDKGTGAQNTEAFFGQGTRLTVV.

The chain joins TRBV19 to TRBJ2-7; weak D call: TRBD2 (6 bases). The CDR3 sequence is 15 residues long. With 5 bases removed from V and 0 bases from J, the gap between germline ends came to 14 bases. Germline V gene data show CDR1 as LNHDA and CDR2 as SQIVND (reference sequence). This CDR3 is CASSFGSGSSYEQYF. CDR3 in DNA: TGTGCCAGTAGTTTCGGCTCCGGGAGCTCCTACGAGCAGTACTTC.

The rearrangement uses TRBV15 and TRBJ2-7, with 8 bases lining up with TRBD2. Germline CDR1 reads LNHNV; CDR2 reads YYDKDF (reference sequence). The CDR3 is made up of 19 amino acids. V was pared by 2 bases and J by 1 base, with 16 bases of the junction left unmatched. The CDR3 DNA reads TGTGCCACCAGCAGACGTCCGGGTACGCGACTAGCGCTTTCCTACGAGCAGTACTTC. Protein sequence: CATSRRPGTRLALSYEQYF. The full variable domain, rest sourced from reference TRBV15 and TRBJ2-7, is DAMVIQNPRYQVTQFGKPVTLSCSQTLNHNVMYWYQQKSSQAPKLLFHYYDKDFNNEADTPDNFQSRRPNTSFCFLDIRSPGLGDTAMYLCATSRRPGTRLALSYEQYFGPGTRLTVT.

The J gene is TRBJ2-2, the V gene TRBV4-3; 7 nucleotides match TRBD2. Germline-derived CDR1 and CDR2 are LGHNA and YSLEER. J was trimmed by 6 bases and V by 4 bases; bases with no gene match: 14. The CDR3 loop spans 17 amino acids. The CDR3 DNA reads TGCGCCAGCAGCCGCCTCAGGGCGGGAGAAAGGTCCGGGGAGCTGTTTTTT. It is translated as CASSRLRAGERSGELFF.

This chain links TRBV9 with TRBJ2-3; 14 bases agree with TRBD2. Germline CDR1 and CDR2: SGDLS and YYNGEE. The CDR3 runs 19 residues. V lost 3 bases and J lost 0; bases outside the gene matches: 9. The CDR3 here is CASSGGLAGAGVSTDTQYF. The CDR3 DNA reads as TGTGCCAGCAGCGGGGGACTAGCGGGAGCGGGGGTTAGCACAGATACGCAGTATTTT.

This rearrangement joins TRBV19 to TRBJ2-7, with 7 bases matching TRBD2. From germline, CDR1 is LNHDA and CDR2 SQIVND (reference sequence). The CDR3 consists of 14 residues. J gave up 7 bases and V 6 bases, and 12 bases lay outside the gene matches. The CDR3 nucleotides are TGTGCCAGTAGGGGCGGGAGTTTACAACAGGAGCAGTACTTC. Translating gives CASRGGSLQQEQYF.

The chain employs TRBV30 and TRBJ2-3; D is perhaps TRBD1 (5 bases). The germline V and J ends were trimmed by 2 bases and 0 bases, with 15 bases remaining between them. The CDR3 runs to 16 residues. CDR1 and CDR2 from the germline V gene are GTSNPN and SVGIG (reference sequence). The CDR3 loop reads CAWSPPPRASTDTQYF. CDR3 nucleotides: TGTGCCTGGAGTCCACCCCCCAGGGCTAGCACAGATACGCAGTATTTT.

The sample holds a few counts of this clone. In DNA, the CDR3 is TGTGCCAGTAAGGGTATGGGGGCCGGAAGCAATGAGCAGTTCTTC. This sequence encodes CASKGMGAGSNEQFF. This chain connects TRBV19 to TRBJ2-1; a weak D match, TRBD1 (6 bases). V was clipped by 7 bases and J by 6 bases, with 19 bases between them. The CDR3 is made up of 15 amino acids. Germline lookup yields CDR1 LNHDA and CDR2 SQIVND (reference sequence).